One sample yielded the 18 T cell receptor beta chains listed below, sequenced in a study of T-cell reconstitution after alpha-beta-depleted transplantation in children. For TCRbeta, the library was prepared with unique molecular identifiers. TCRdb reprocessed the PCR reads via MiXCR and lists one record per CDR3 protein. The sample holds 200,000 to 300,000 distinct CDR3 sequences, under 30% seen once. The sequences come from PBMCs, mostly from graft donor cells, collected 360 days after TCRalphabeta/CD19-depleted stem cell transplant. These TCRs come from a female patient between 2 and 10 years old who had a stem cell transplant for congenital amegakaryocytic thrombocytopenia, so the T cells may come from the graft donor.

The chain recombines TRBV20-1 with TRBJ1-1; the D gene is possibly TRBD1 (6 bases). V was shortened by 0 bases and J by 1 base, with 9 bases between the two germline ends. Germline CDR1 reads DFQATT; CDR2 reads SNEGSKA (reference sequence). The CDR3 is 14 residues long. The CDR3 bases are TGCAGTGCTAGAGAGACAGGCGAGAACACTGAAGCTTTCTTT. This gives the protein CSARETGENTEAFF.

The genes are TRBV24-1 and TRBJ2-1; TRBD2 might be the D (6 bases). CDR3 length equals 15 residues. Germline CDR1 reads KGHDR; CDR2 reads SFDVKD. With 0 bases removed from V and 2 bases from J, the gap between germline ends came to 7 bases. The chain's CDR3 is CATSDLTGAYNEQFF. The CDR3 coding sequence is TGTGCCACCAGTGATTTGACGGGGGCCTACAATGAGCAGTTCTTC.

This sequence joins TRBV7-2 and TRBJ2-1; D tentatively fits TRBD1 or TRBD2 (5 bases each). The V and J ends lost 1 base and 6 bases respectively, with 13 bases between them. Germline CDR1 and CDR2: SGHTA and FQGNSA. The CDR3 sequence is 15 residues long. The DNA for the CDR3 is TGTGCCAGCAGCTTAGTGGGCAGGGCGGGCAATGAGCAGTTCTTC. Protein sequence: CASSLVGRAGNEQFF.

This clonotype was found a few times. The rearrangement uses TRBV5-1 and TRBJ1-1; no reliable D call. This CDR3 region has 13 residues. The ends were cut back, 3 bases at V and 1 base at J, with 7 bases in the middle. CDR1 and CDR2 from the germline V gene are SGHRS and YFSETQ. DNA for the CDR3: TGCGCCAGCAGCTGGGTCGGGAACACTGAAGCTTTCTTT. It codes for CASSWVGNTEAFF.

V is TRBV28 and J is TRBJ2-7; TRBD2 aligns across 12 bases. The germline CDR1 and CDR2 sequences are MDHEN and SYDVKM. V was pared by 7 bases and J by 4 bases, with 5 bases of the junction left unmatched. There are 14 residues in the CDR3. The CDR3: CASTRTSGIYEQYF. CDR3 sequence (DNA): TGTGCCAGCACCCGGACTAGCGGGATATACGAGCAGTACTTC.

CDR3 coding DNA: TGTGCCAGCAGGCAATCGGGTAGCTCCTACGAGCAGTACTTC. It is translated as CASRQSGSSYEQYF. V and J are TRBV2 and TRBJ2-7, with D hard to call. The CDR3 length is 14 residues. The ends were cut back, 6 bases at V and 0 bases at J, with 12 bases in the middle. Germline CDR1 and CDR2: SNHLY and FYNNEI.

Concerning this clonotype itself: A much larger clone differs by one base, so this may be a read error. This chain uses TRBV7-9 with TRBJ2-1, with TRBD2 matching over 11 bases. V lost 5 bases, J lost 9 bases, and 3 bases stayed unmatched. In germline, CDR1 is SEHNR, CDR2 FQNEAQ (reference sequence). The CDR3 has 13 residues. The CDR3 sequence: CASSRGTSGEQFF. In DNA, the CDR3 is TGTGCCAGCAGCAGAGGGACTAGCGGTGAGCAGTTCTTC.

The CDR3 protein is CATSVRGIEQFF. In DNA form, the CDR3 reads TGTGCCACCAGTGTAAGAGGTATTGAGCAGTTCTTC. J is TRBJ2-1 and V is TRBV24-1; no clear D gene. Between the trimmed V and J ends, which lost 5 bases and 9 bases, there was a span of 10 bases. This CDR3 region has 12 residues. The germline CDR1 and CDR2 sequences are KGHDR and SFDVKD.

This clonotype appeared a few times. The chain employs TRBV5-1 and TRBJ2-5; no reliable D call. The CDR3 is 15 amino acids. Germline V gives CDR1 SGHRS, CDR2 YFSETQ. V lost 1 base, J lost 5 bases, and 15 bases lay in between. This chain's CDR3 is CASSLTEPRWETQYF. DNA for the CDR3: TGCGCCAGCAGCTTGACTGAGCCCCGATGGGAGACCCAGTACTTC. The variable domain in full, with the rest retrieved from reference TRBV5-1 and TRBJ2-5, is KAGVTQTPRYLIKTRGQQVTLSCSPISGHRSVSWYQQTPGQGLQFLFEYFSETQRNKGNFPGRFSGRQFSNSRSEMNVSTLELGDSALYLCASSLTEPRWETQYFGPGTRLLVL.

This chain uses TRBV4-1 with TRBJ2-7; 12 positions match TRBD2. The length of the CDR3 is 13 residues. The germline V gene encodes CDR1 MGHRA and CDR2 YSYEKL. Trimming took 4 bases from V and 5 from J; bases not matched to a gene: 0. Here the CDR3 reads CASSRLAGDEQYF. DNA of the CDR3: TGCGCCAGCAGCCGACTAGCGGGGGACGAGCAGTACTTC.

This clonotype has just a few counts. This sequence joins TRBV4-1 and TRBJ1-1; the D gene is possibly TRBD1 (5 bases). V dropped 0 bases and J dropped 4 bases, with 18 bases sitting between them. From germline, CDR1 is MGHRA and CDR2 YSYEKL. This CDR3 is built from 17 residues. The CDR3 DNA follows: TGCGCCAGCAGCCAAGATTCGGTACGGGGGGTGGTCACTGAAGCTTTCTTT. Encoded protein: CASSQDSVRGVVTEAFF.

The DNA of the CDR3 is TGTGCCAGCAGACGGGAGATAGCGGGCGGCACAGATACGCAGTATTTT. Protein product: CASRREIAGGTDTQYF. The J gene is TRBJ2-3, the V gene TRBV28; 7 bases match TRBD2. The CDR3 sequence is 16 residues long. CDR1 is MDHEN and CDR2 is SYDVKM in the germline V gene. V was clipped by 6 bases and J by 1 base; unmatched bases: 10.

This clonotype was observed a handful of times. V and J are TRBV21-1 and TRBJ2-4. TRBV21-1 is a pseudogene locus. The CDR3 totals 16 residues. In DNA, the CDR3 is TGTGCCAGCAGCCGACACCCTTATGAAGCCAAAAACATTCAGTACTTC. This encodes CASSRHPYEAKNIQYF.

The rearrangement uses TRBV12-3 or TRBV12-4 and TRBJ1-1; maybe TRBD1 (5 bases). The length of the CDR3 is 15 residues. The V gene lost 3 bases and the J gene lost 5 bases, with 16 bases spanning the gap. CDR3 bases: TGTGCCAGCAGTTTGGGTAAGAGTGGGGGTACTGAAGCTTTCTTT. Translation gives CASSLGKSGGTEAFF.

This clonotype was seen a handful of times. This sequence joins TRBV4-2 and TRBJ2-2, with 11 nucleotides matching TRBD2. V shed 2 bases and J 7 bases; nucleotides not matched to a gene: 9. CDR1 and CDR2 from the germline V gene are LGHNA and YNFKEQ. This CDR3 region has 17 residues. CDR3 sequence (DNA): TGTGCCAGCAGCCAAACCTTAGCGGGGGGGCCCGGCGGGGAGCTGTTTTTT. Translated, it gives CASSQTLAGGPGGELFF.

The V and J genes are TRBV7-8 and TRBJ2-3, with a tentative D call TRBD2 (6 bases). The CDR3 spans 15 residues. The V end was cut by 2 bases, the J end by 3 bases, with 12 bases between. The germline gives CDR1 SGHVS, CDR2 FQNEAQ. The chain's CDR3 is CASSLRRDRTDTQYF. The CDR3 DNA is TGTGCCAGCAGCTTAAGGCGGGATCGAACAGATACGCAGTATTTT.

The chain employs TRBV9 and TRBJ2-3; D is uncertain. The CDR3 totals 12 residues. The germline V and J ends were trimmed by 0 bases and 5 bases, with 4 bases remaining between them. Germline loops: CDR1 SGDLS, CDR2 YYNGEE. CDR3 amino acids: CASSVVGDTQYF. For the CDR3, the DNA is TGTGCCAGCAGCGTAGTGGGAGATACGCAGTATTTT. Combining the CDR3 with reference TRBV9 and TRBJ2-3 gives the whole variable domain DSGVTQTPKHLITATGQRVTLRCSPRSGDLSVYWYQQSLDQGLQFLIQYYNGEERAKGNILERFSAQQFPDLHSELNLSSLELGDSALYFCASSVVGDTQYFGPGTRLTVL.

V is TRBV5-1 and J is TRBJ1-6; D ambiguous. Per the germline V gene, CDR1 is SGHRS and CDR2 is YFSETQ. Trimming removed 1 base from V and 7 bases from J, with 6 bases in between. This CDR3 region has 13 residues. In nucleotides, the CDR3 is TGCGCCAGCAGCTTGTTGGGGAATTCACCCCTCCACTTT. Protein: CASSLLGNSPLHF.